Described below is a single T cell receptor (beta chain) sequence and its context. Its antigen has not been determined. No much larger clone is present one base from it, and per-base qualities are unavailable. V is shortened by 5 bases, J by 1 base, and the region joining them spans 14 bases. Sequences MNHEY (CDR1) and SMNVEV (CDR2) are obtained from the germline V gene (reference sequence). Spanning cysteine to phenylalanine, the CDR3 consists of 15 amino acids. The DNA shown is the 45-base CDR3, in frame from base 1. Library prep was done by the immunoSEQ multiplex PCR assay. Genomic DNA was extracted from sorted cells, and the TCR beta V, D and J regions were sequenced by Adaptive Biotechnologies' automated high-throughput method. CDR3 regions were amplified with a two-step, bias-controlled multiplex PCR. An Illumina instrument was used to sequence the amplified TCR beta libraries. The authors' analysis ran thus. Demultiplexed reads were processed to reduce amplification and sequencing bias, and the IMGT database was used to assign CDR3 sequences to gene families. ImmunoSEQ software version 2.0 was used to analyze the repertoire data. Out-of-frame sequences and sequences containing stop codons in the CDR3 were removed from the clonotype lists. Clonotypes with a frequency below 0.01% were excluded because such clonotypes corresponded to less than one cell. Richness was calculated by dividing observed richness by the number of input cells, and evenness was calculated by dividing Shannon entropy by the log of observed richness. To measure repertoire diversity and how similar the repertoire was between time points, Simpson diversity and Morisita-Horn overlap indices were applied. Clonotypes were sorted into dominant (>1%), sub-dominant (0.5-0.99%), low abundance (0.1-0.49%) or lowest abundance (<0.1%) groups. A germline index was calculated as total CDR3 length minus total nucleotide additions, divided by total CDR3 length. What TCRdb holds here is the immuneACCESS table cut down to in-frame rearrangements. Part of the clones is not present; checked against another copy, under half of the missing clones reflect an unresolved V gene, and the others are unexplained. V, J and clone size are taken as reported in that table, and D and trimming were inferred from the DNA itself. A total of 4,800 or so clones appear in this sample, 80% to 90% of them only once. The ten largest make up 26% of the sample.

This sample was included in a study of memory CD8 T cells in hepatitis C reinfection (TCRdb year 2017). Background for the entire study: Two consecutive HCV infections were spontaneously resolved by three donors, whereas a primary infection was cleared by two donors who then became chronically infected after reinfection. Between the late 2000s and the early 2010s, roughly five reinfection cases with stored pre-reinfection samples were identified. Late or post reinfection samples were collected 12 to 24 weeks after reinfection was detected. Across an HCV reinfection episode in 4 to 6 donors, the study followed the TCR beta repertoire of virus-specific CD8 T cells over time. In the reinfection study, participants who had resolved a prior HCV infection were followed every 3 months. HCV reinfection was defined by a positive HCV RNA test following two negative tests taken at least 60 days apart. Beyond this particular receptor, the publication reports: With only 4 to 6 donors, the study could not reach definitive conclusions about public clonotypes linked to secondary clearance.

In the paper's terms, the time point label means: late/post reinfection, 12 to 24 weeks after detection. Sorted cells were sequenced directly ex vivo, with no in vitro expansion before TCR sequencing. The donors, who were people who inject drugs, were enrolled in the Montreal Acute Hepatitis C Cohort Study (HEPCO) in Canada. Total naive CD8 T cells, sorted as viable CD3+ CD8+ CD45RO-, came from a couple of donors at all three reinfection time points as controls. Before sorting, cryopreserved peripheral blood mononuclear cells were thawed, and CD8 T cells were purified from the thawed cells. The MACS CD8+ T cell Isolation Kit was used to enrich CD8 T cells through negative selection. Cell sorting was done on a BD FACSAria II sorter with FACSDiva software, and data were analyzed with FlowJo.

Material: naive CD8+ T cells sorted from blood. According to the study, the label for this sample's cell subset or site signals: total naive CD8+CD45RO- T cells. The clonotype originates from a man aged 50 to 59 with hepatitis C virus infection. Here the chain combines TRBV27 and TRBJ1-2; no D segment can be confidently identified. The CDR3 reads as follows: CASSPPGMGNYGYTF. At the DNA level, the sequence is TGTGCCAGCAGTCCCCCGGGTATGGGTAACTATGGCTACACCTTC.